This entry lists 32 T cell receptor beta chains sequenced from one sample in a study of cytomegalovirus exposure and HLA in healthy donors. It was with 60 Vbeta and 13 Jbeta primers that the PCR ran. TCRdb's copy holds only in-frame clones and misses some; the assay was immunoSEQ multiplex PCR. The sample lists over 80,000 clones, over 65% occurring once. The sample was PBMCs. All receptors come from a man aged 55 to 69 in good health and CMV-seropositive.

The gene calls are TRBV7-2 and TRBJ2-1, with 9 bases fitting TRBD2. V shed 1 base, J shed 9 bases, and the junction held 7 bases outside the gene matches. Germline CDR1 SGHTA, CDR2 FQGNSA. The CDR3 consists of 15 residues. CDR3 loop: CASSLGLAGRFEQFF. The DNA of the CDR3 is TGTGCCAGCAGCTTAGGGCTAGCGGGGAGGTTTGAGCAGTTCTTC.

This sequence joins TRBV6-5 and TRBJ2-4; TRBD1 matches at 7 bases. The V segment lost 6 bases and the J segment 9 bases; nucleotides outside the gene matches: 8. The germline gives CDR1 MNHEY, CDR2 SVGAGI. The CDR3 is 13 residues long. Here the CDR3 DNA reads TGTGCCAGCAGACCGACGGGACAGTTCATTCAGTACTTC. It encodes CASRPTGQFIQYF.

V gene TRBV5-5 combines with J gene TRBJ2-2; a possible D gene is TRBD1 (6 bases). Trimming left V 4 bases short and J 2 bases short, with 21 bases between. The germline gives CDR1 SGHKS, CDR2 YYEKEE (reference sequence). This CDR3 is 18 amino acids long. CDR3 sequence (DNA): TGTGCCAGCAGCCGGTACAGGGACGTCGCCTTAAACACCGGGGAGCTGTTTTTT. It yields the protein CASSRYRDVALNTGELFF.

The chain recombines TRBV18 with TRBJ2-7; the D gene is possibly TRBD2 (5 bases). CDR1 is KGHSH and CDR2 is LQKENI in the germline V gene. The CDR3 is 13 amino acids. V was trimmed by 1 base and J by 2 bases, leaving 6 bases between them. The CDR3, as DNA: TGTGCCAGCTCACCACAGGGAGCCTACGAGCAGTACTTC. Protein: CASSPQGAYEQYF.

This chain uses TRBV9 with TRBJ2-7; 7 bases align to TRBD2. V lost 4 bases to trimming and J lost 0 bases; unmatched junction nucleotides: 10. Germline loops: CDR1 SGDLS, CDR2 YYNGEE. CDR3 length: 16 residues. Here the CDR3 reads CASSPSGTPSSYEQYF. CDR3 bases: TGTGCCAGCAGCCCAAGCGGGACTCCAAGCTCCTACGAGCAGTACTTC.

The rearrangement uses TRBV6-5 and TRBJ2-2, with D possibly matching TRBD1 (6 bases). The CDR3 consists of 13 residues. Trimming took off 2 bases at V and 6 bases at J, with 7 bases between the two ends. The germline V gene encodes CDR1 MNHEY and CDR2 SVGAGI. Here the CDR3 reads CASSYGGAGELFF. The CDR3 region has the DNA TGTGCCAGCAGTTACGGGGGCGCCGGGGAGCTGTTTTTT.

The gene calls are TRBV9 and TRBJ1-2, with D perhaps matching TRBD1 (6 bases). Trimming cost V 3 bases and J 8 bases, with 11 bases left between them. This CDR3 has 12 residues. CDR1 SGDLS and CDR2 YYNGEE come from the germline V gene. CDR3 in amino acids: CASSGQEYGYTF. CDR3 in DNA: TGTGCCAGCAGCGGACAGGAATACGGCTACACCTTC.

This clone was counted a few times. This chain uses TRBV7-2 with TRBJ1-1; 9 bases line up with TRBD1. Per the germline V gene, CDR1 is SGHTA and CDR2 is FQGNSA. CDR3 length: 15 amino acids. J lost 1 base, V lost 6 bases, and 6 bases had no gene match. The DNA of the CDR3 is TGTGCCAGCAGTATACAGGGGGCCGGGAACACTGAAGCTTTCTTT. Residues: CASSIQGAGNTEAFF. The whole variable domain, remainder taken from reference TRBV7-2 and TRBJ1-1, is GAGVSQSPSNKVTEKGKDVELRCDPISGHTALYWYRQSLGQGLEFLIYFQGNSAPDKSGLPSDRFSAERTGGSVSTLTIQRTQQEDSAVYLCASSIQGAGNTEAFFGQGTRLTVV.

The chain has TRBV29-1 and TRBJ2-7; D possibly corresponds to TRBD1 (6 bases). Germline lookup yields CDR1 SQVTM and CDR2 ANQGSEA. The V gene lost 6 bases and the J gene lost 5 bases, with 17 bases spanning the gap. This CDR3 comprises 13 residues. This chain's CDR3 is CSVLQGLSNEQYF. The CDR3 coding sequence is TGCAGCGTCTTACAGGGCCTATCAAACGAGCAGTACTTC.

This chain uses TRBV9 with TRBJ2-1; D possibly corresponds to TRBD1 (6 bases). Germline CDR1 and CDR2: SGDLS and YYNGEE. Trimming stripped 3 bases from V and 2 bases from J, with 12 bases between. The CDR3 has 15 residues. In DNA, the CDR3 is TGTGCCAGCAGCGCACAGGGAAATACCTACAATGAGCAGTTCTTC. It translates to CASSAQGNTYNEQFF.

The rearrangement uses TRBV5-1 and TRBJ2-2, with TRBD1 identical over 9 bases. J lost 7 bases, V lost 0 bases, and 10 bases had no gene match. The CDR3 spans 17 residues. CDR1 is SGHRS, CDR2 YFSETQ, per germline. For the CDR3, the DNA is TGCGCCAGCAGCTTGGTACAGGGGGCTCCTGTAATCGGGGAGCTGTTTTTT. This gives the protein CASSLVQGAPVIGELFF.

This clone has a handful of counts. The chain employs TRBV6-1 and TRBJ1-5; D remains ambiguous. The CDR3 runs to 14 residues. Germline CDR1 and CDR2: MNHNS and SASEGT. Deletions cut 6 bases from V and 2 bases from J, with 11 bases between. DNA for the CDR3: TGTGCCAGCAGGGCGGTCGATGGCAATCAGCCCCAGCATTTT. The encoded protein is CASRAVDGNQPQHF.

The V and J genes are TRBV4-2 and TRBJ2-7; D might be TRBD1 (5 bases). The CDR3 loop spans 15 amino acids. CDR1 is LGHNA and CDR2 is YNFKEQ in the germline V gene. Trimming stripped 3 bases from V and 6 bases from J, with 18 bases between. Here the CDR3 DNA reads TGTGCCAGCAGCCAGGTTGGTCAGGGCCTTTCCGAGCAGTACTTC. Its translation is CASSQVGQGLSEQYF.

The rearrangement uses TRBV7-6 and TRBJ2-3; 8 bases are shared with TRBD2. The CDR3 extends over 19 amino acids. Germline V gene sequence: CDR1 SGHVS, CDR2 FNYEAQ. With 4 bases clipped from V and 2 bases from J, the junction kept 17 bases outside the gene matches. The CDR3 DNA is TGTGCCAGCAGCTCTACCGTAACACTATGGCGGGGGGACACAGATACGCAGTATTTT. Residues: CASSSTVTLWRGDTDTQYF.

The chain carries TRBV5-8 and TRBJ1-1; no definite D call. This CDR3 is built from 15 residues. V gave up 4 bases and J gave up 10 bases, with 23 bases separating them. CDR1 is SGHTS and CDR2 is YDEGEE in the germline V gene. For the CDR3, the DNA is TGTGCCAGCAGCCCTCAGGTAGTGGTACAGCCGTCAGCTTTCTTT. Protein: CASSPQVVVQPSAFF. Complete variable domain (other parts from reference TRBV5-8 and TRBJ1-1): EAGVTQSPTHLIKTRGQQATLRCSPISGHTSVYWYQQALGLGLQFLLWYDEGEERNRGNFPPRFSGRQFPNYSSELNVNALELEDSALYLCASSPQVVVQPSAFFGQGTRLTVV.

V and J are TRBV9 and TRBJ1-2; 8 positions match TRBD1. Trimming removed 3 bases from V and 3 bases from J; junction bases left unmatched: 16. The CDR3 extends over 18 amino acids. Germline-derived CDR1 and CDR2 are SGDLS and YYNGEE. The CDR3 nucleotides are TGTGCCAGCAGCGGGAGAGTAATACCAGGGGGCACCCACTATGGCTACACCTTC. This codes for CASSGRVIPGGTHYGYTF.

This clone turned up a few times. CDR3 nucleotides: TGTGCCAGCAGCCAACCAACCGGGGAGCTGTTTTTT. Amino acids: CASSQPTGELFF. The chain employs TRBV4-2 and TRBJ2-2; unclear D gene. This CDR3 comprises 12 residues. V lost 2 bases to trimming and J lost 5 bases, with 3 bases between them. The germline V gene encodes CDR1 LGHNA and CDR2 YNFKEQ.

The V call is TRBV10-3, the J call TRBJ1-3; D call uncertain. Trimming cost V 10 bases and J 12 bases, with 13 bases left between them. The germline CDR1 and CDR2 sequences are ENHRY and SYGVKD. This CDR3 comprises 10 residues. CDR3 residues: CATEADGIYF. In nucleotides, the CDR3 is TGTGCCACCGAGGCTGACGGCATATATTTT.

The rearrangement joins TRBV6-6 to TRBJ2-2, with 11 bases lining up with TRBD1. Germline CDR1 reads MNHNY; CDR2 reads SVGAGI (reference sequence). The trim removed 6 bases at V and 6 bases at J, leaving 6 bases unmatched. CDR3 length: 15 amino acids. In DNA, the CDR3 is TGTGCCAGCAGGCGGGACAGGGGGTTCGCCGGGGAGCTGTTTTTT. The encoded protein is CASRRDRGFAGELFF.

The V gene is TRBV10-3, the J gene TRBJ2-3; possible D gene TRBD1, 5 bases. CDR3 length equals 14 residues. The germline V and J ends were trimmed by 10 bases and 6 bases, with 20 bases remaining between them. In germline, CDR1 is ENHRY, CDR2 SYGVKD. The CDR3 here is CATLDRDFGDTQYF. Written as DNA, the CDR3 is TGTGCCACCCTAGACAGAGATTTTGGGGATACGCAGTATTTT.

The CDR3, as DNA: TGCGCCAGCAGCCAAGGGACAGGGACATTTGGCCGCTACGAGCAGTACTTC. It translates to CASSQGTGTFGRYEQYF. The V call is TRBV4-3, the J call TRBJ2-7; 8 nucleotides align to TRBD1. Germline lookup yields CDR1 LGHNA and CDR2 YSLEER. This CDR3 contains 17 residues. Losses at the gene ends were 1 base for V and 3 bases for J; bases not matched to a gene: 11.

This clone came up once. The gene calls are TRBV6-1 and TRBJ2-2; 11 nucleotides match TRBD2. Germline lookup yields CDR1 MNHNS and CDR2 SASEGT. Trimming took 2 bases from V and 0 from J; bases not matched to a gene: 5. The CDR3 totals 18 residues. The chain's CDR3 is CASSEIAGGAANTGELFF. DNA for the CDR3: TGTGCCAGCAGTGAAATAGCGGGGGGGGCTGCGAACACCGGGGAGCTGTTTTTT.

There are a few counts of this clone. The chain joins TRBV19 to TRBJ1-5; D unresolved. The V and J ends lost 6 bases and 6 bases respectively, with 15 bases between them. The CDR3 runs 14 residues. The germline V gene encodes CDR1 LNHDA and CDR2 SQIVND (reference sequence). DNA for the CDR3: TGTGCCAGTAGGCTTGAGGGCTCGAGTCAGCCCCAGCATTTT. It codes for CASRLEGSSQPQHF.

This CDR3 reads CASSIEKTGAGANVLTF. Here the CDR3 DNA reads TGTGCCAGTAGTATAGAAAAAACAGGGGCTGGGGCCAACGTCCTGACTTTC. The chain uses TRBV19 and TRBJ2-6, with 7 bases aligning to TRBD1. This CDR3 spans 17 amino acids. Germline-derived CDR1 and CDR2 are LNHDA and SQIVND (reference sequence). Losses at the gene ends were 0 bases for V and 2 bases for J; bases not matched to a gene: 4.

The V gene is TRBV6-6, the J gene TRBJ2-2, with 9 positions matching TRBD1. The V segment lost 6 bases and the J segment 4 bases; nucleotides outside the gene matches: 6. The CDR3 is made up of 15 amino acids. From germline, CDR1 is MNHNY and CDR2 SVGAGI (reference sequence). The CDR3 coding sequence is TGTGCCAGCAGGGGACAGGGAGACTTCACCGGGGAGCTGTTTTTT. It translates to CASRGQGDFTGELFF.

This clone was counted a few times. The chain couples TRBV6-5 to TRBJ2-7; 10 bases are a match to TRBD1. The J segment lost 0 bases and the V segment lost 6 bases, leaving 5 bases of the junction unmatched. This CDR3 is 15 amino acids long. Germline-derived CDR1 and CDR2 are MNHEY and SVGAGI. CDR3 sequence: CASSRGQGTSYEQYF. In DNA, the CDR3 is TGTGCCAGCAGCCGGGGACAGGGGACCTCCTACGAGCAGTACTTC.

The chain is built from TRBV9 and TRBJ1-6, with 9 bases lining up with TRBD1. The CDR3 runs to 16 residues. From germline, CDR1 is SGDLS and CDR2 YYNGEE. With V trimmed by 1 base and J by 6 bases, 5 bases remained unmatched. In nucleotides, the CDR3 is TGTGCCAGCAGCGTAACATCGGGACAGGGTAATTCACCCCTCCACTTT. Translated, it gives CASSVTSGQGNSPLHF.

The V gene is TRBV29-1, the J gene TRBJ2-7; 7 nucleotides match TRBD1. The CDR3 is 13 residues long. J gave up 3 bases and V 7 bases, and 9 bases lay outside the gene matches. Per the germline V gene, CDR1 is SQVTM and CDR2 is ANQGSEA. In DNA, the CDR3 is TGCAGCGCCGAATCCGACAGGGACTACGAGCAGTACTTC. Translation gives CSAESDRDYEQYF.

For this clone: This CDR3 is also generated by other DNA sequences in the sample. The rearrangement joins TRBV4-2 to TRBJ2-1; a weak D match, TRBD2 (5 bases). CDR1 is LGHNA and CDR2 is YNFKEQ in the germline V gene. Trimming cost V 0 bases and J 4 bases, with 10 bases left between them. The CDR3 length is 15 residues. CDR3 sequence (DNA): TGTGCCAGCAGCCAAGAGAGCGGTAGTTACAATGAGCAGTTCTTC. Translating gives CASSQESGSYNEQFF.

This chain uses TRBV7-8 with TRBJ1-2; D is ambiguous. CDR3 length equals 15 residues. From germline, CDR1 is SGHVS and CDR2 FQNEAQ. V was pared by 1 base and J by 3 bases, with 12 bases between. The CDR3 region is CASSLGGGEDYGYTF. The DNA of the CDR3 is TGTGCCAGCAGCTTAGGTGGCGGCGAAGACTATGGCTACACCTTC. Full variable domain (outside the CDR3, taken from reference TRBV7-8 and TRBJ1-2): GAGVSQSPRYKVAKRGQDVALRCDPISGHVSLFWYQQALGQGPEFLTYFQNEAQLDKSGLPSDRFFAERPEGSVSTLKIQRTQQEDSAVYLCASSLGGGEDYGYTFGSGTRLTVV.

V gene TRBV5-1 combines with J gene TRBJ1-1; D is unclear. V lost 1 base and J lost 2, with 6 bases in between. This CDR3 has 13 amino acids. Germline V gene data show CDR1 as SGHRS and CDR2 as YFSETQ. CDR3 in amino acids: CASSLNRNTEAFF. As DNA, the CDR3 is TGCGCCAGCAGCTTGAACAGAAACACTGAAGCTTTCTTT.

The CDR3 DNA reads TGCGCCAGCAGGGGGGCGAGGAACTTAGCCGGCCACGAGCAGTACTTC. It yields the protein CASRGARNLAGHEQYF. The chain links TRBV5-1 to TRBJ2-7, with a possible D match to TRBD1 (6 bases). V dropped 5 bases and J dropped 5 bases, with 23 bases sitting between them. CDR1 is SGHRS and CDR2 is YFSETQ in the germline V gene. This CDR3 comprises 16 residues.